The sample holds a few counts of the clone carrying this T cell receptor (beta chain). Its antigen is not identified. TCRdb processed the reads anew with MiXCR; each CDR3 protein has one entry. The table lists roughly 350,000 distinct CDR3 sequences, about a third of them singletons. This entry is derived from a study of T cell repertoires in cytomegalovirus infection. Study results and caveats: What dominated the ex vivo response were HLA-C-restricted CMV-specific TCR beta clonotypes.

The CDR3 is 15 residues long. V shed 2 bases and J 9 bases; nucleotides not matched to a gene: 4. CDR1 MGHDK and CDR2 SYGVNS come from the germline V gene. The source material was cultured PBMCs, sampled from culture after CMV antigen stimulation. The TCR comes from a human donor in good health (CMV status not recorded). Some clones in this sample may be carry-over from other donors' samples. The chain couples TRBV25-1 to TRBJ2-1, with TRBD2 identical over 13 bases. CDR3 protein: CASSERTSGRVEQFF. The CDR3 DNA reads as TGTGCCAGCAGTGAACGGACTAGCGGGAGAGTTGAGCAGTTCTTC.